A single sample is the source of the 15 T cell receptor beta chains below, sequenced in a study of T cell changes during pregnancy in multiple sclerosis. The protocol was immunoSEQ multiplex PCR, while the TCRdb copy is restricted to in-frame clones and leaves out a portion. In the table there are 45,000 to 55,000 clones, 88% of which are singletons. The source was CD4+ T cells from peripheral blood mononuclear cells, collected in the second trimester of pregnancy. The receptors derive from a female donor with multiple sclerosis, enrolled in a pregnancy study.

This clone was observed once. The V call is TRBV6-1, the J call TRBJ2-7, with TRBD1 matching 8 bases. Germline V gene data show CDR1 as MNHNS and CDR2 as SASEGT. This CDR3 region has 14 residues. After removal of 6 bases from V and 2 bases from J, the junction contained 6 bases not matched to a gene. CDR3 bases: TGTGCCAGCAGGACTGGACAGGGCCCCTACGAGCAGTACTTC. It specifies CASRTGQGPYEQYF.

This chain connects TRBV18 to TRBJ2-7; 7 bases are shared with TRBD1. Per the germline V gene, CDR1 is KGHSH and CDR2 is LQKENI. Trimming took 2 bases from V and 5 from J; bases not matched to a gene: 6. The CDR3 is 14 residues long. The CDR3 nucleotides are TGTGCCAGCTCACCAACCGAGGGGGCAAACGAGCAGTACTTC. It codes for CASSPTEGANEQYF.

The chain recombines TRBV14 with TRBJ2-7; 9 bases map to TRBD1. After removal of 0 bases from V and 2 bases from J, the junction contained 8 bases not matched to a gene. The CDR3 is 17 residues long. Germline CDR1 is SGHDN and CDR2 is FVKESK. CDR3 bases: TGTGCCAGCAGCCAAGACGTCCGGGACAGGGTTACCTACGAGCAGTACTTC. This translates into CASSQDVRDRVTYEQYF.

This clone was detected only a few times. The rearrangement links TRBV7-8 to TRBJ2-7; D is uncertain. The CDR3 length is 14 residues. CDR1 and CDR2 (germline): SGHVS, FQNEAQ. The V and J ends lost 1 base and 1 base respectively, with 8 bases between them. CDR3 in DNA: TGTGCCAGCAGCTTAGAGGCCAGGTCCTACGAGCAGTACTTC. This gives the protein CASSLEARSYEQYF.

The rearrangement links TRBV11-2 to TRBJ1-1, with D uncertain. V was cut by 5 bases and J by 9 bases, with 16 bases left in between. The V gene's germline CDR1 is SGHAT and CDR2 FQNNGV. The CDR3 is made up of 13 amino acids. In DNA, the CDR3 is TGTGCCAGCAGCCCCGGTGGGAGGGCCAAAGCTTTCTTT. This gives the protein CASSPGGRAKAFF.

The chain links TRBV5-6 to TRBJ1-1; D gene uncertain. This CDR3 has 14 residues. Germline CDR1 reads SGHDT; CDR2 reads YYEEEE. Between the trimmed V and J ends, which lost 3 bases and 3 bases, there was a span of 12 bases. CDR3 sequence (DNA): TGTGCCAGCAGCTGGAGTCCCAGATACACTGAAGCTTTCTTT. Translating gives CASSWSPRYTEAFF.

The V gene is TRBV19, the J gene TRBJ1-1, with D possibly matching TRBD1 (5 bases). The CDR3 is 15 amino acids. Germline V gene lookup returns CDR1 LNHDA and CDR2 SQIVND (reference sequence). The V and J ends lost 3 bases and 0 bases respectively, with 11 bases between them. The CDR3 region is CASSMGRTMNTEAFF. The DNA of the CDR3 is TGTGCCAGTAGTATGGGACGGACTATGAACACTGAAGCTTTCTTT.

This clone appeared a single time. This chain connects TRBV6-1 to TRBJ2-1; 11 bases agree with TRBD2. J was trimmed by 4 bases and V by 6 bases; bases with no gene match: 2. CDR1 is MNHNS and CDR2 is SASEGT in the germline V gene. The CDR3 extends over 14 amino acids. This CDR3 is CASRLAGEYNEQFF. CDR3 sequence (DNA): TGTGCCAGCAGACTAGCGGGAGAGTACAATGAGCAGTTCTTC.

The V call is TRBV30, the J call TRBJ1-6; possible D gene TRBD1, 5 bases. Trimming left V 4 bases short and J 4 bases short, with 17 bases between. CDR3 length: 16 amino acids. The germline CDR1 and CDR2 sequences are GTSNPN and SVGIG (reference sequence). The CDR3 loop reads CAWNSQGGRYNSPLHF. CDR3 sequence (DNA): TGTGCCTGGAATTCGCAGGGCGGAAGATATAATTCACCCCTCCACTTT.

This clone appeared a single time. This chain links TRBV5-1 with TRBJ2-3, with TRBD2 matching over 10 bases. Trimming took 2 bases from V and 2 from J; bases not matched to a gene: 2. Germline V CDR1 and CDR2: SGHRS, YFSETQ. This CDR3 is built from 15 residues. CDR3 sequence reads: CASSFGTSATDTQYF. CDR3 DNA sequence: TGCGCCAGCAGCTTTGGGACTAGCGCCACAGATACGCAGTATTTT. Filled out from reference TRBV5-1 and TRBJ2-3, the complete variable domain reads KAGVTQTPRYLIKTRGQQVTLSCSPISGHRSVSWYQQTPGQGLQFLFEYFSETQRNKGNFPGRFSGRQFSNSRSEMNVSTLELGDSALYLCASSFGTSATDTQYFGPGTRLTVL.

The CDR3 loop is CASSLGRGVHSGNTIYF. The CDR3 DNA follows: TGTGCCAGCAGCTTAGGCAGGGGGGTTCACTCTGGAAACACCATATATTTT. The chain uses TRBV7-9 and TRBJ1-3, with 7 nucleotides matching TRBD1. The CDR3 is 17 residues long. Germline V gene lookup returns CDR1 SEHNR and CDR2 FQNEAQ (reference sequence). The trim removed 1 base at V and 0 bases at J, leaving 6 bases unmatched.

The CDR3 DNA is TGTGCCAGCAGCTTTGACAGGGAGAACTATGGCTACACCTTC. It is translated as CASSFDRENYGYTF. The chain couples TRBV5-6 to TRBJ1-2, with 7 bases that match TRBD1. This CDR3 has 14 amino acids. Germline-derived CDR1 and CDR2 are SGHDT and YYEEEE. V was pared by 2 bases and J by 2 bases, with 3 bases of the junction left unmatched. Together with reference TRBV5-6 and TRBJ1-2, the CDR3 gives the full variable domain: DAGVTQSPTHLIKTRGQQVTLRCSPKSGHDTVSWYQQALGQGPQFIFQYYEEEERQRGNFPDRFSGHQFPNYSSELNVNALLLGDSALYLCASSFDRENYGYTFGSGTRLTVV.

This sequence joins TRBV7-9 and TRBJ2-7; 12 bases fit TRBD1. The CDR3 spans 19 residues. Germline CDR1 reads SEHNR; CDR2 reads FQNEAQ (reference sequence). V shed 5 bases and J 0 bases; nucleotides not matched to a gene: 14. The CDR3: CASSGGTGGLALSSYEQYF. The CDR3 DNA reads TGTGCCAGCAGCGGCGGGACAGGGGGCCTAGCTCTGAGCTCCTACGAGCAGTACTTC.

V and J are TRBV19 and TRBJ2-7; D call uncertain. Germline CDR1 is LNHDA and CDR2 is SQIVND (reference sequence). The ends were cut back, 4 bases at V and 0 bases at J, with 13 bases in the middle. This CDR3 comprises 15 residues. CDR3: CASSTSQRSSYEQYF. DNA for the CDR3: TGTGCCAGTAGTACATCCCAGCGAAGCTCCTACGAGCAGTACTTC.

This sequence joins TRBV28 and TRBJ2-7, with 8 bases that match TRBD2. J lost 1 base, V lost 2 bases, and 1 base had no gene match. The CDR3 has 14 residues. Germline assignment: CDR1 MDHEN and CDR2 SYDVKM. The CDR3 reads CASSLIAGSYEQYF. The CDR3 coding sequence is TGTGCCAGCAGTTTAATAGCGGGGTCCTACGAGCAGTACTTC.